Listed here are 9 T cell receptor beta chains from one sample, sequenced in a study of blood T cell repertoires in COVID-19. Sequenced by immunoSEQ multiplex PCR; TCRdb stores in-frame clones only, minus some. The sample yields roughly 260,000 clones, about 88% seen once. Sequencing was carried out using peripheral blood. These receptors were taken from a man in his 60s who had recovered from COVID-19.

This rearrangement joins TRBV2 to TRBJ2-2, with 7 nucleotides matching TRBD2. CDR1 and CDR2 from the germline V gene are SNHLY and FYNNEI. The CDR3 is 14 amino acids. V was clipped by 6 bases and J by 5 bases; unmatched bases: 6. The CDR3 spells CASRLGGWTGELFF. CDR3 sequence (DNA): TGTGCCAGCAGGCTGGGGGGGTGGACCGGGGAGCTGTTTTTT.

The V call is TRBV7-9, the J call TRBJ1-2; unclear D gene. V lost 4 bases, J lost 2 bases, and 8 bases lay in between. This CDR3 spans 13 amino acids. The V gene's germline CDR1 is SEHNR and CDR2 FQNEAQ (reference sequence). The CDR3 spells CASSSDINYGYTF. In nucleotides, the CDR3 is TGTGCCAGCAGCTCCGACATAAACTATGGCTACACCTTC. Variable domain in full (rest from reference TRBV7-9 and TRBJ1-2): DTGVSQNPRHKITKRGQNVTFRCDPISEHNRLYWYRQTLGQGPEFLTYFQNEAQLEKSRLLSDRFSAERPKGSFSTLEIQRTEQGDSAMYLCASSSDINYGYTFGSGTRLTVV.

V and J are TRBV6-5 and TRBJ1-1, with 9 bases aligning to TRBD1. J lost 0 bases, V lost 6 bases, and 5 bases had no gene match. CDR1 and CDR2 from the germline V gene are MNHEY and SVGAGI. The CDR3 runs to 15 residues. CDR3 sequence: CASSNRGLLNTEAFF. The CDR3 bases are TGTGCCAGCAGCAACAGGGGGCTCCTGAACACTGAAGCTTTCTTT.

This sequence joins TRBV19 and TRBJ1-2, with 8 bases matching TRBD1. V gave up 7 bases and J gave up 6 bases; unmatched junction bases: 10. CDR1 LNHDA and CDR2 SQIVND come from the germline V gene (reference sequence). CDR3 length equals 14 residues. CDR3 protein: CASNPGGLRDGYTF. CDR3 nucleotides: TGTGCCAGTAATCCAGGGGGCCTACGGGATGGCTACACCTTC. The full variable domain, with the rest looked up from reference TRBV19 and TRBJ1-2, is DGGITQSPKYLFRKEGQNVTLSCEQNLNHDAMYWYRQDPGQGLRLIYYSQIVNDFQKGDIAEGYSVSREKKESFPLTVTSAQKNPTAFYLCASNPGGLRDGYTFGSGTRLTVV.

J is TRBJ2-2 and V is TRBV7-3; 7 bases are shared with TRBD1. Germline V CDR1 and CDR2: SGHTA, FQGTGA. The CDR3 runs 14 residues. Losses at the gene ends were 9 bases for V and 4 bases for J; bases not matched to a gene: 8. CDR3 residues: CARGDRVGTGELFF. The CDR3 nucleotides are TGTGCCAGGGGAGACAGGGTTGGCACCGGGGAGCTGTTTTTT.

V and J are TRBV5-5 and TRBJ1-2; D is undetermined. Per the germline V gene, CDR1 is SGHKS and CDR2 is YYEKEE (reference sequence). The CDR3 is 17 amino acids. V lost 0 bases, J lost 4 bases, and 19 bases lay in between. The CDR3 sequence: CASSLGPRGGKSYGYTF. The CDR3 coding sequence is TGTGCCAGCAGCTTGGGGCCCCGAGGAGGCAAGAGCTATGGCTACACCTTC.

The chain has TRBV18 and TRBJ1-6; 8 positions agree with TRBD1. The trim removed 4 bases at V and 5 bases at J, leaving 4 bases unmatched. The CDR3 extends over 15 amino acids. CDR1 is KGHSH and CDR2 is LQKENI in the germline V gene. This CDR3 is CASSQTQGDNSPLHF. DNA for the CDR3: TGTGCCAGCTCACAGACACAGGGGGATAATTCACCCCTCCACTTT.

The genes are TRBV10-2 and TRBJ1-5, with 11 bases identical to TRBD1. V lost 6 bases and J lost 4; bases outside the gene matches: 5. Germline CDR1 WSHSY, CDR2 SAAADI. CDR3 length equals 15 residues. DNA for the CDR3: TGCGCCAGCAGAAACCGGGACAGGGGGAATCAGCCCCAGCATTTT. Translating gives CASRNRDRGNQPQHF.

The CDR3 DNA is TGTGCCAGCAGCTCTGACAGGGCCTCCTACAATGAGCAGTTCTTC. Translation: CASSSDRASYNEQFF. This chain uses TRBV14 with TRBJ2-1; the match to TRBD1 covers 7 bases. This CDR3 region has 15 residues. V shed 5 bases, J shed 0 bases, and the junction held 4 bases outside the gene matches. The germline CDR1 and CDR2 sequences are SGHDN and FVKESK.